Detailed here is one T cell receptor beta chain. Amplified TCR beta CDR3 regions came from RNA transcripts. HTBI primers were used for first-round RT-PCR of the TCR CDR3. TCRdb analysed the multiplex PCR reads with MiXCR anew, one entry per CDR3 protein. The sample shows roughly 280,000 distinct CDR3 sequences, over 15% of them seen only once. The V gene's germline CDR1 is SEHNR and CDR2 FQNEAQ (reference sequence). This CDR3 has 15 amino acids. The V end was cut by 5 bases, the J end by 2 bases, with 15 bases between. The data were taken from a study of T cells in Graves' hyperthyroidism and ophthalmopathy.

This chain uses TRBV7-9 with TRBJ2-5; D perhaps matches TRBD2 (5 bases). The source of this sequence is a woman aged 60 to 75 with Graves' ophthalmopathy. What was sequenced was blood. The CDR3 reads CASSPGGPLQETQYF. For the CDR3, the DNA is TGTGCCAGCAGCCCCGGCGGGCCTCTACAAGAGACCCAGTACTTC.